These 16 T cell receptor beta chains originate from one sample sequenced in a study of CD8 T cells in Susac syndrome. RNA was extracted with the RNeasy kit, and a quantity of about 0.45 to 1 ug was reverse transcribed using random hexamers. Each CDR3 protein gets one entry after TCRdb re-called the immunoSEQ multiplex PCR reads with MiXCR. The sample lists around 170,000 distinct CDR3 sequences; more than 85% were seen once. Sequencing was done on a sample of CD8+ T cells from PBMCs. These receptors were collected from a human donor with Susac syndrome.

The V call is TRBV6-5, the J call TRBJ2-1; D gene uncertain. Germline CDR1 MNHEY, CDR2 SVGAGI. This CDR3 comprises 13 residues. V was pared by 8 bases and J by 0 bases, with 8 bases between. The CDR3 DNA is TGTGCCAGCCGTTTGAGCTCCTACAATGAGCAGTTCTTC. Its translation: CASRLSSYNEQFF.

The CDR3 DNA reads as TGTGCCAGCAGCCCTGGCGGGGCGCTATTCCAAGAGACCCAGTACTTC. Its translation is CASSPGGALFQETQYF. The chain has TRBV7-2 and TRBJ2-5, with D perhaps matching TRBD2 (6 bases). V gave up 5 bases and J gave up 1 base, with 17 bases separating them. The CDR3 runs to 16 residues. CDR1 and CDR2 (germline): SGHTA, FQGNSA.

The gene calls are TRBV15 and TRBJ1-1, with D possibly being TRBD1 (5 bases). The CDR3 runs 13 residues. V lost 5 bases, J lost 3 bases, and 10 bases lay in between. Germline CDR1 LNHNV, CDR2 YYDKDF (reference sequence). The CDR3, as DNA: TGTGCCACCAGCCCGGGGGGATACACTGAAGCTTTCTTT. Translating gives CATSPGGYTEAFF. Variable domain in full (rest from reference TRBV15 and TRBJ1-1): DAMVIQNPRYQVTQFGKPVTLSCSQTLNHNVMYWYQQKSSQAPKLLFHYYDKDFNNEADTPDNFQSRRPNTSFCFLDIRSPGLGDTAMYLCATSPGGYTEAFFGQGTRLTVV.

In nucleotides, the CDR3 is TGTGCCAGTCGGTTGGGCCACAATGAGCAGTTCTTC. Protein product: CASRLGHNEQFF. V gene TRBV21-1 combines with J gene TRBJ2-1; TRBD2, the D gene given by the table, was not confirmed from the DNA. TRBV21-1 is termed a pseudogene. CDR3 length equals 12 residues.

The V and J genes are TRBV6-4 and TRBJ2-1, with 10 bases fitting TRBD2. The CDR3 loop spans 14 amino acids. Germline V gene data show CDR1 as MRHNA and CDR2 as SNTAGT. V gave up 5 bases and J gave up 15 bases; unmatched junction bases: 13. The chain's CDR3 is CASSPLSGTSARFF. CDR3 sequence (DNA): TGTGCCAGCAGTCCATTGTCCGGGACTAGCGCCAGGTTCTTC.

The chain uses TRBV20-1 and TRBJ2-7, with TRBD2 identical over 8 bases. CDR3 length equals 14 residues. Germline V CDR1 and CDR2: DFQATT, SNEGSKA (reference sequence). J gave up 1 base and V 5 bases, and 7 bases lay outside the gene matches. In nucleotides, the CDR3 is TGCAGTGCTCGGGGGGGCGGGCTGTCCTACGAGCAGTACTTC. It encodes CSARGGGLSYEQYF.

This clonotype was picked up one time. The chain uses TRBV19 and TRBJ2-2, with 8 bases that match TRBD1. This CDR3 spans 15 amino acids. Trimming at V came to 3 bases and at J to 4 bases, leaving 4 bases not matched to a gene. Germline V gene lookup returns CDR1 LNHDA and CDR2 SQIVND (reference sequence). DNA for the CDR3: TGTGCCAGTAGTATTGGGACAGGTGTCACCGGGGAGCTGTTTTTT. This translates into CASSIGTGVTGELFF.

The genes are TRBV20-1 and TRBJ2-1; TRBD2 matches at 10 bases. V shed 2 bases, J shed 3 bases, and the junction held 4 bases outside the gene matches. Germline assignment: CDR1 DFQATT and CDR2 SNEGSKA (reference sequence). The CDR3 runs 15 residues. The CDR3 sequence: CSARTGTSDYNEQFF. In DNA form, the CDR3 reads TGCAGTGCTAGAACCGGGACTAGCGACTACAATGAGCAGTTCTTC.

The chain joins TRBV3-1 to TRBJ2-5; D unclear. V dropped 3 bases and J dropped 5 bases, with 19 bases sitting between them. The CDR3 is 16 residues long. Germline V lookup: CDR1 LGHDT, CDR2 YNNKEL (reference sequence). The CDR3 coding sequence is TGTGCCAGCAGCCATGGGGATGTAGGTCCGGCGGAGACCCAGTACTTC. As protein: CASSHGDVGPAETQYF.

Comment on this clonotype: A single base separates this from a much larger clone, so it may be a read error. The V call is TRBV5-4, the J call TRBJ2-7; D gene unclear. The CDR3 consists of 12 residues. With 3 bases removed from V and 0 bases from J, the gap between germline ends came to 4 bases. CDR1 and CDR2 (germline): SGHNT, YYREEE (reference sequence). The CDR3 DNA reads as TGTGCCAGCAGCTGGAGCTCCTACGAGCAGTACTTC. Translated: CASSWSSYEQYF.

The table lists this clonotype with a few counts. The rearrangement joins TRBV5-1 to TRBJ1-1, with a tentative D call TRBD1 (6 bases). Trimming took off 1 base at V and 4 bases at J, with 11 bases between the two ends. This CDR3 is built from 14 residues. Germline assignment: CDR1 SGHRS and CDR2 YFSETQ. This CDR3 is CASSLSQGSTEAFF. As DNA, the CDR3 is TGCGCCAGCAGCTTGTCCCAGGGGAGCACTGAAGCTTTCTTT.

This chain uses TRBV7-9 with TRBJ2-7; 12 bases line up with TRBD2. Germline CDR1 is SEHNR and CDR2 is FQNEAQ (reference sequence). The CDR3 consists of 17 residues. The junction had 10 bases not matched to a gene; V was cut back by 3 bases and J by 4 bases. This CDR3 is CASSFLPGTSGSYEQYF. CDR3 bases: TGTGCCAGCAGCTTCCTCCCCGGGACTAGCGGGTCATACGAGCAGTACTTC.

Here the CDR3 reads CASSPRTGTEQYF. CDR3 DNA sequence: TGTGCCAGCAGCCCCAGGACAGGGACCGAGCAGTACTTC. The J gene is TRBJ2-7, the V gene TRBV5-4, with 8 bases identical to TRBD1. CDR3 length equals 13 residues. Germline lookup yields CDR1 SGHNT and CDR2 YYREEE (reference sequence). V lost 4 bases and J lost 6; bases outside the gene matches: 6.

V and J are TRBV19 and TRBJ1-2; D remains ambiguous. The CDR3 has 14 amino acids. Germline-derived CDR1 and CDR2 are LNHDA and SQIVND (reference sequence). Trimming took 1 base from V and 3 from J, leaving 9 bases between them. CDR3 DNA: TGTGCCAGTAGTATAGTGGGAGACTACTATGGCTACACCTTC. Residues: CASSIVGDYYGYTF. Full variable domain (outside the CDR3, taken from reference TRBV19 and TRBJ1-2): DGGITQSPKYLFRKEGQNVTLSCEQNLNHDAMYWYRQDPGQGLRLIYYSQIVNDFQKGDIAEGYSVSREKKESFPLTVTSAQKNPTAFYLCASSIVGDYYGYTFGSGTRLTVV.

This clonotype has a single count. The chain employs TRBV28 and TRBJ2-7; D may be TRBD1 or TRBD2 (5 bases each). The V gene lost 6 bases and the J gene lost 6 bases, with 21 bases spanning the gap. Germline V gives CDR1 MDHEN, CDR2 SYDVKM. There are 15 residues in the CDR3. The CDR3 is CASRPRGEMSGEQYF. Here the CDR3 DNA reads TGTGCCAGCAGACCCCGAGGGGAAATGTCTGGCGAGCAGTACTTC.

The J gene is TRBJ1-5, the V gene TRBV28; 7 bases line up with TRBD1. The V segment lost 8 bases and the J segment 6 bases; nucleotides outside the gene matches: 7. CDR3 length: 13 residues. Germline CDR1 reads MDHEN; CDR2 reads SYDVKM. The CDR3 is CASVIGGGQPQHF. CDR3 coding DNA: TGTGCCAGCGTGATAGGGGGCGGTCAGCCCCAGCATTTT.